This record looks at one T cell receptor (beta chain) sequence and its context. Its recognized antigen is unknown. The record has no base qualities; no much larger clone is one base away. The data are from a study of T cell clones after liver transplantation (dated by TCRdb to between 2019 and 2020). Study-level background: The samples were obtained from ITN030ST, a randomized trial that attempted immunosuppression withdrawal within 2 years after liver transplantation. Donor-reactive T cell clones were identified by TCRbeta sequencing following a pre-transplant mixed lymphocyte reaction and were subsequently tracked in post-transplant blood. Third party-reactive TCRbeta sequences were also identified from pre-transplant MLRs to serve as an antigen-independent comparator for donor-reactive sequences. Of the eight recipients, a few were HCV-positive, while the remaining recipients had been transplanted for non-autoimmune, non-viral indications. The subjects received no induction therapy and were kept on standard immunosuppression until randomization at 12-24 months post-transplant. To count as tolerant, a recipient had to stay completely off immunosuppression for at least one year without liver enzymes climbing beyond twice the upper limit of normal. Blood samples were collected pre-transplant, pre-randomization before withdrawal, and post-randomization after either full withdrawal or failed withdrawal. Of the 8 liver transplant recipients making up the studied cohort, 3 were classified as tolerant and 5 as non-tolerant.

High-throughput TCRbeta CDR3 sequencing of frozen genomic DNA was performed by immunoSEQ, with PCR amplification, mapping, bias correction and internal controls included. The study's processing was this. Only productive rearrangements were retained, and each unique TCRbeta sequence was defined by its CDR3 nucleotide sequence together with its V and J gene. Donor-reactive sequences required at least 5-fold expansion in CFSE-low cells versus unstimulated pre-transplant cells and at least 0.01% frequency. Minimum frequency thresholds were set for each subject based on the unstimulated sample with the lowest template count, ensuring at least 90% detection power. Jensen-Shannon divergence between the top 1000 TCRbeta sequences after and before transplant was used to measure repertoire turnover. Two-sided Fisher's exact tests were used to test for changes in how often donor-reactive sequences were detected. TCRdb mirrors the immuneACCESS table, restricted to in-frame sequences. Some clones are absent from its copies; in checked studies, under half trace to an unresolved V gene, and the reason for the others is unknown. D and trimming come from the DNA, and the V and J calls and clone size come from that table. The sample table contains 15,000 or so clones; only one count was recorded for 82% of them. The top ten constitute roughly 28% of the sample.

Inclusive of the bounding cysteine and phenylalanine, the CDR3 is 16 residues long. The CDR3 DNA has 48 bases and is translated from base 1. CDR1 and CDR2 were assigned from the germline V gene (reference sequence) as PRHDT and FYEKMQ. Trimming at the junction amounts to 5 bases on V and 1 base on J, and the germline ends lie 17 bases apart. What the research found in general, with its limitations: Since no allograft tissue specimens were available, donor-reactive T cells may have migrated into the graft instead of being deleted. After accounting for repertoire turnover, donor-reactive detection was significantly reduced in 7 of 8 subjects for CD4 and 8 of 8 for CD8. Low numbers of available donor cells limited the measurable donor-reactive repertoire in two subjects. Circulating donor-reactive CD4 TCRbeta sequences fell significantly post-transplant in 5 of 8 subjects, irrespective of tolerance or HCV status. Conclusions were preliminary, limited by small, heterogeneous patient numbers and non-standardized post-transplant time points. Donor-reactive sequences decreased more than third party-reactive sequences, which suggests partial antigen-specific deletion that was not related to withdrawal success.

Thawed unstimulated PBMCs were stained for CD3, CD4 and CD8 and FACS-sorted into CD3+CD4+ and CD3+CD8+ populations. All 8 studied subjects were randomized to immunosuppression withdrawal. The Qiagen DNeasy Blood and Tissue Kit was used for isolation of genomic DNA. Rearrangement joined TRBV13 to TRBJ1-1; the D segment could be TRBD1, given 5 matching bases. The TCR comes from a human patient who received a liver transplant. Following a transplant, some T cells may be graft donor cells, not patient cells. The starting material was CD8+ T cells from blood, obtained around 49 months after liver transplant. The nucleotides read TGTGCCAGCAGCACTACCTGGGGACTCCGGAACACTGAAGCTTTCTTT. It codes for CASSTTWGLRNTEAFF.